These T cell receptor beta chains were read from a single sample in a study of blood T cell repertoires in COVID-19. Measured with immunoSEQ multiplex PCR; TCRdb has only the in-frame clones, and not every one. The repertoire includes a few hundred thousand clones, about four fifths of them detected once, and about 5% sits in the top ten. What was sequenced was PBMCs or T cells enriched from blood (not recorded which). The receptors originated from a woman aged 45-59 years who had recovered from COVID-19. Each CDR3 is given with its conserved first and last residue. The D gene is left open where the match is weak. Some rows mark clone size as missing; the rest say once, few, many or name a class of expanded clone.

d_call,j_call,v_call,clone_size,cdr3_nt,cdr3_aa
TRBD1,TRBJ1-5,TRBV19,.,TGTGCCAGTAGTATATCGAGAGACAGGGGGCAGGGGAGCAATCAGCCCCAGCATTTT,CASSISRDRGQGSNQPQHF
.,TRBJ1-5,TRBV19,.,TGTGCCAGTAGTAGCAGTCCGCAGGGCAATCAGCCCCAGCATTTT,CASSSSPQGNQPQHF
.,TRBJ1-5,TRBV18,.,TGTGCCAGCTCACCTAAAGTCTCAGATCAGCCCCAGCATTTT,CASSPKVSDQPQHF
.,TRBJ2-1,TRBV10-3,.,TGTGCCATCAAACAGGATCTCTCCTACAATGAGCAGTTCTTC,CAIKQDLSYNEQFF
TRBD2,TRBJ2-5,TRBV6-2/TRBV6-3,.,TGTGCCAGCAGTCCACGGTGGGGCGGGGGGCCGTACTTC,CASSPRWGGGPYF
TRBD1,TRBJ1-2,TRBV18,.,TGTGCCAGCTCATCACAGGGGTCGTATGGCTACACCTTC,CASSSQGSYGYTF
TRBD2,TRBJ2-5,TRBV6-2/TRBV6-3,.,TGTGCCAGCAGCCCCGGGACTATAGAGACCCAGTACTTC,CASSPGTIETQYF
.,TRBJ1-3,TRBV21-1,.,TGTGCCAGCAGCACCCCTTCTGGCAGATCAAGAAACACCATATATTTT,CASSTPSGRSRNTIYF
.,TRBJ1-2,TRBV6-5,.,TGTGCCAGCAGTTACTCACGGGGGGCTGGTTATGGCTACACCTTC,CASSYSRGAGYGYTF
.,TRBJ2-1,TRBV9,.,TGTGCCAGCAGCGGAACACACAGCAAAAATGAGCAGTTCTTC,CASSGTHSKNEQFF
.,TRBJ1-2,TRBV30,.,TGTGCCGGGCGCATCCGGGGAGGGGACTATGGCTACACCTTC,CAGRIRGGDYGYTF
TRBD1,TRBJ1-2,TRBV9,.,TGTGCCAGCTTTCGAGACAGGGGTCTAGGTGGCTACACCTTC,CASFRDRGLGGYTF
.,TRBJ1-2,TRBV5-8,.,TGTGCCAGCAGCTTAGATAGGGCGGGTGGCTACACCTTC,CASSLDRAGGYTF
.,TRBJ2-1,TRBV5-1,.,TGCGCCAGCAGCTTGTACAGTAGCTCCTACAATGAGCAGTTCTTC,CASSLYSSSYNEQFF
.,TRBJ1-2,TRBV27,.,TGTGCCAGCAGCCCCGTTAGGGGAGGCTACACCTTC,CASSPVRGGYTF
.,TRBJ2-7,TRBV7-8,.,TGTGCCAGCAGCTTAGTCGCGGGACCGATCTACGAGCAGTACTTC,CASSLVAGPIYEQYF
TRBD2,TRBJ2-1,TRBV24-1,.,TGTGCCACCAGTGATGGGCGGGGGGCCCACAATGAGCAGTTCTTC,CATSDGRGAHNEQFF
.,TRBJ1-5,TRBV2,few,TGTGCCAGCAGTTCGATAAAGGACACCAATCAGCCCCAGCATTTT,CASSSIKDTNQPQHF
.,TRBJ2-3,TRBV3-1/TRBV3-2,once,TGTGCCAGCAGCCAAGCGCGAGGAGACCCACAGTATTTT,CASSQARGDPQYF
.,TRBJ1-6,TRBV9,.,TGTGCCAGCAGCGCACTGACAGATCATTCACCCCTCCACTTT,CASSALTDHSPLHF
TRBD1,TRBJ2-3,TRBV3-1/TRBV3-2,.,TGTGCCAGCAGCCAGGGACAGGGGCGCACAGATACGCAGTATTTT,CASSQGQGRTDTQYF
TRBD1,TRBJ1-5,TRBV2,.,TGTGCCAGCAGTGCCGACGGACCAGGGGGTCAGCCCCAGCATTTT,CASSADGPGGQPQHF
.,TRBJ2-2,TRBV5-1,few,TGCGCCAGCAGTCATCAGGGTGCCCAGGCCGGGGAGCTGTTTTTT,CASSHQGAQAGELFF
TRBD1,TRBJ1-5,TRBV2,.,TGTGCCAGCAGACTGGACAGGGCTGACACGCAGCCCCAGCATTTT,CASRLDRADTQPQHF
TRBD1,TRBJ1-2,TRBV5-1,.,TGCGCCAGCAGCTTGTCGACAGGGGGCAGTCAAGGCTATGGCTACACCTTC,CASSLSTGGSQGYGYTF
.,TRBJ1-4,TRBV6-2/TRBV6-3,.,TGTGCCAGCAGTTACCGGCAGGGCGATGAAAAACTGTTTTTT,CASSYRQGDEKLFF
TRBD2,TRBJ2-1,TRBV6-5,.,TGTGCCAGCAGTAGCGGGGCCTCCTACAATGAGCAGTTCTTC,CASSSGASYNEQFF